This TCR beta chain derives from a study of T cells in Graves' hyperthyroidism and ophthalmopathy. The CDR3 totals 14 residues. The germline CDR1 and CDR2 sequences are MNHEY and SVGAGI. V lost 3 bases and J 4 bases, leaving 12 bases between the germline ends. Amplified TCR beta CDR3 regions came from RNA transcripts. First-round RT-PCR targeting the TCR CDR3 was performed with the HTBI primer set. TCRdb re-called the multiplex PCR reads with MiXCR, one entry per CDR3 protein. The table has about 610,000 distinct CDR3 sequences, 46% seen once. The sequence was obtained from a woman aged 18-30 years with Graves' hyperthyroidism. The material sequenced was peripheral blood or thyroid tissue (not recorded which). This chain connects TRBV6-5 to TRBJ2-5; D is undetermined. The CDR3 region has the DNA TGTGCCAGCAGTTATTGGGCGTCCCGAGAGACCCAGTACTTC. Its protein is CASSYWASRETQYF.